This T cell receptor (beta chain) was sequenced during a study of blood T cell repertoires in COVID-19. Across the whole study: COVID-19 samples, acute and convalescent, were from the United States, Italy and Spain.

TCRdb's table, derived via immunoSEQ multiplex PCR, lists solely in-frame clones and lacks some. This table has about 95,000 clones, roughly 79% appearing once. A few counts support this clone. Germline V gene sequence: CDR1 MNHEY, CDR2 SVGAGI. The CDR3 sequence is 14 residues long. V lost 5 bases, J lost 4 bases, and 14 bases lay in between. This sequence was found in a man older than 75 with COVID-19, enrolled during active disease. Material for sequencing was peripheral blood. J is TRBJ1-1 and V is TRBV6-5; D is unclear. CDR3 nucleotide sequence: TGTGCCAGCAGTCAGGCGGGGTATAGCACTGAAGCTTTCTTT. This encodes CASSQAGYSTEAFF.